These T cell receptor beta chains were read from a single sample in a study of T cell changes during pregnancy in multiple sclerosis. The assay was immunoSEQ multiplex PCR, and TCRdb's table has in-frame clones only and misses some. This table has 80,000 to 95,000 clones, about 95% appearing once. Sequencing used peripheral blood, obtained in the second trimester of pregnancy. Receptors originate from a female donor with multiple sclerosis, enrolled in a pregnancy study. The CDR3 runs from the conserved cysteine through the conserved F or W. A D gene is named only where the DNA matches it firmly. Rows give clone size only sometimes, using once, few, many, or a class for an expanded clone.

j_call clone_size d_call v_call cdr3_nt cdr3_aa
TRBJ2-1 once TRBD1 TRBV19 TGTGCCAGTAGTACCCTCCCCGGGACAGGGGACAATGAGCAGTTCTTC CASSTLPGTGDNEQFF
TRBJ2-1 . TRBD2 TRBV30 TGTGCCTGCGCATCTAGCGGGAGCAATGAGCAGTTCTTC CACASSGSNEQFF
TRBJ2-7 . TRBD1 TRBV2 TGTGCCAGCAGTGAATTGCGGGACAGGGTTTGGGAGCAGTACTTC CASSELRDRVWEQYF
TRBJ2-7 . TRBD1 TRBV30 TGTGCCTGGAGTGTAAGGGGCCAGGGGGCGTTCGAGCAGTACTTC CAWSVRGQGAFEQYF
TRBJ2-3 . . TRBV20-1 TGCAGTGCCAGCGACAGAGATACGCAGTATTTT CSASDRDTQYF
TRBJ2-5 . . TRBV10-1 TGCGCCAGCAGTGACGGTTCGGAAGAGACCCAGTACTTC CASSDGSEETQYF
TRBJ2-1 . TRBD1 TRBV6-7 TGTGCCAGCAGTTACCCCGGACAGGGGAACTACAATGAGCAGTTCTTC CASSYPGQGNYNEQFF
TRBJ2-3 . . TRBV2 TGTGCCAGCACCCGCGGGGAGGTCAGCACAGATACGCAGTATTTT CASTRGEVSTDTQYF
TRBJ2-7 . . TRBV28 TGTGCCAGCAGGGAGCAACAGGTGAGCTCCTACGAGCAGTACTTC CASREQQVSSYEQYF
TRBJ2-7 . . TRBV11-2 TGTGCCAGCAGCTTTGGTAGCTCCTACGAGCAGTACTTC CASSFGSSYEQYF
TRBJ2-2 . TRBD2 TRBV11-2 TGTGCCAGCAGCTTGGGCGGGACTAGCTGGCCCGGGGAGCTGTTTTTT CASSLGGTSWPGELFF
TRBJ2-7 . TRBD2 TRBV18 TGTGCCAGCTCACCACCGCTTTCTAGCGGGAAGTCCTACGAGCAGTACTTC CASSPPLSSGKSYEQYF
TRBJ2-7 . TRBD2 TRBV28 TGTGCCAGCAGTTTTCAGTGGCTAGCGGGAGACTCCTACGAGCAGTACTTC CASSFQWLAGDSYEQYF
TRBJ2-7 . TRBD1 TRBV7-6 TGTGCCAGCAGCGCCGGGACAGGGACCTACGAGCAGTACTTC CASSAGTGTYEQYF